Following are 7 T cell receptor beta chains from one sample sequenced in a study of T cell clonality in common variable immunodeficiency. Their recognized antigens are unknown. Study outcomes and limitations: Common variable immunodeficiency TCR beta sequences reportedly had fewer deletions and N-nucleotide insertions.

Libraries were prepared by immunoSEQ multiplex PCR; TCRdb keeps only in-frame clonotypes and omits some of them. This repertoire holds roughly 34,000 clones, and none appear only once. Input material: peripheral blood mononuclear cells. These receptor sequences come from a human donor with common variable immunodeficiency.

Ten or more counts support this clone. The read halts 3 residues ahead of the CDR3 end, with the missing end drawn from the germline J gene. The chain joins TRBV6-2 or TRBV6-3 to TRBJ2-4; 8 bases map to TRBD2. The CDR3 loop spans 14 amino acids. The germline V gene encodes CDR1 MNHEY and CDR2 SVGEGT. With V trimmed by 7 bases and J by 3 bases, 5 bases remained unmatched. CDR3 residues: CASNSGGVKNIQYF. The sequenced part of the CDR3 DNA is TGTGCCAGCAATTCGGGAGGGGTCAAAAACATT.

At least ten counts were recorded for this clone. The read halts 3 residues ahead of the CDR3 end, with the missing end drawn from the germline J gene. This rearrangement joins TRBV7-8 to TRBJ1-6, with TRBD1 as a possible D gene (5 bases). The germline CDR1 and CDR2 sequences are SGHVS and FQNEAQ. V lost 1 base and J lost 10, with 11 bases in between. The CDR3 extends over 14 amino acids. The chain's CDR3 is CASSLDPGQSPLHF. CDR3 DNA (partial): TGTGCCAGCAGCTTAGACCCAGGGCAGTCACCC.

This clone was found many times. The read falls 3 residues short of the CDR3 end, and the missing part is taken from the germline J gene. The chain links TRBV2 to TRBJ2-3, with D possibly matching TRBD2 (5 bases). The CDR3 has 15 residues. Germline CDR1 and CDR2: SNHLY and FYNNEI. The ends were cut back, 1 base at V and 0 bases at J, with 8 bases in the middle. The DNA read from the CDR3 is TGTGCCAGCAGTGAAGTGACTACCAGCACAGATACG. Protein product: CASSEVTTSTDT. The full CDR3 protein is CASSEVTTSTDTQYF.

This clone was counted at least ten times. The read terminates 3 residues before the CDR3 end, so the remaining end is supplied by the germline J gene. The chain recombines TRBV25-1 with TRBJ2-1; TRBD2 matches 8 bases. The ends lost 4 bases at V and 8 bases at J; junction bases unmatched: 7. Germline V gene lookup returns CDR1 MGHDK and CDR2 SYGVNS. CDR3 size: 14 residues. The sequenced part of the CDR3 DNA is TGTGCCAGCAGTGCCTCTAGCGGGTGGTATGAG. It encodes CASSASSGWYE. The CDR3, in full, reads CASSASSGWYEQFF. Supplemented by reference TRBV25-1 and TRBJ2-1, the full variable domain reads EADIYQTPRYLVIGTGKKITLECSQTMGHDKMYWYQQDPGMELHLIHYSYGVNSTEKGDLSSESTVSRIRTEHFPLTLESARPSHTSQYLCASSASSGWYEQFFGPGTRLTVL.

This clone has a handful of counts. Read sequence stops 3 residues before the CDR3 end, and the germline J gene provides the missing end. The J gene is TRBJ1-1, the V gene TRBV11-3, with a possible D match to TRBD1 (6 bases). The germline V gene has CDR1 SGHNT and CDR2 YENEEA. V was clipped by 5 bases and J by 1 base, with 11 bases between them. CDR3 size: 14 residues. CDR3 region: CASSLWTENTEAFF. The part of the CDR3 DNA that was read is TGTGCCAGCAGCCTCTGGACAGAGAACACTGAA.

This clone was counted ten times or more. The read ends 3 residues early relative to the CDR3; the germline J gene fills the gap. The rearrangement uses TRBV23-1 and TRBJ2-7; perhaps TRBD2 as D (6 bases). TRBV23-1 is an ORF, and what it does is uncertain. Trimming removed 6 bases from V and 3 bases from J, with 21 bases in between. This CDR3 has 16 residues. The covered CDR3 bases are TGCGCCAGCAGCCTTGGGTGGACTACCTGTTTCTACGAG. Protein: CASSLGWTTCFYE. The whole CDR3 sequence reads CASSLGWTTCFYEQYF.

Comment on this clone: The read terminates 3 residues before the CDR3 end, so the remaining end is supplied by the germline J gene. This chain joins TRBV5-6 and TRBJ1-4; D gene unclear. CDR3 length: 13 amino acids. Germline CDR1 is SGHDT and CDR2 is YYEEEE. Between the trimmed V and J ends, which lost 2 bases and 1 base, there was a span of 3 bases. CDR3 residues: CASSFVTNEKLFF. Partial CDR3 DNA: TGTGCCAGCAGCTTCGTAACTAATGAAAAA.